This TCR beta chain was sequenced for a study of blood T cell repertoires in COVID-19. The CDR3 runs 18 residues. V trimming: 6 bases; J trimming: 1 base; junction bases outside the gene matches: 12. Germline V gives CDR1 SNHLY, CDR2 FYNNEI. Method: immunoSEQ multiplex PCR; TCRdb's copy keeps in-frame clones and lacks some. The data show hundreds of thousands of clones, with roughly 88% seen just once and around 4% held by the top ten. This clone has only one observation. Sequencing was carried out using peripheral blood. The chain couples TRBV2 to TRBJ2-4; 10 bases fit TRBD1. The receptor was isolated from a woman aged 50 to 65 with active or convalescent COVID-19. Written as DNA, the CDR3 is TGTGCCAGCAGGCAGACAGGGGGCCTACTTTTGGCCAAAAACATTCAGTACTTC. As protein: CASRQTGGLLLAKNIQYF.